One sample yielded the 21 T cell receptor beta chains listed below, sequenced in a study of blood T cell repertoires in COVID-19. Repertoires were generated with immunoSEQ multiplex PCR, while TCRdb's copy carries only in-frame clones and drops some. The sample has more than 150,000 clones; around 85% are singletons. Sequenced material: peripheral blood. Every receptor here comes from a woman at least 80 years old with acute or convalescent COVID-19.

This chain links TRBV5-1 with TRBJ1-5; D unclear. V was shortened by 0 bases and J by 8 bases, with 15 bases between the two germline ends. There are 15 residues in the CDR3. Germline V gene data show CDR1 as SGHRS and CDR2 as YFSETQ. CDR3 in amino acids: CASSLGTGLMEPQHF. In nucleotides, the CDR3 is TGCGCCAGCAGCTTGGGTACCGGGTTAATGGAGCCCCAGCATTTT.

The gene calls are TRBV18 and TRBJ2-3; TRBD2 is a possible D gene (7 bases). Per the germline V gene, CDR1 is KGHSH and CDR2 is LQKENI. This CDR3 has 15 amino acids. Trimming pared 7 bases from V and 5 bases from J, leaving 19 bases between. The CDR3 here is CASFPGGGQGDTQYF. CDR3 nucleotide sequence: TGTGCCAGCTTCCCTGGGGGGGGCCAAGGAGATACGCAGTATTTT. The variable domain in full, with the rest retrieved from reference TRBV18 and TRBJ2-3, is NAGVMQNPRHLVRRRGQEARLRCSPMKGHSHVYWYRQLPEEGLKFMVYLQKENIIDESGMPKERFSAEFPKEGPSILRIQQVVRGDSAAYFCASFPGGGQGDTQYFGPGTRLTVL.

This chain connects TRBV6-2 or TRBV6-3 to TRBJ1-3, with a tentative D call TRBD1 (6 bases). V gave up 4 bases and J gave up 8 bases, with 9 bases separating them. This CDR3 comprises 12 residues. Germline loops: CDR1 MNHEY, CDR2 SVGEGT. The DNA for the CDR3 is TGTGCCAGCAGTTCACAGGGCTACACCATATATTTT. Translating gives CASSSQGYTIYF.

The chain combines TRBV11-2 with TRBJ1-5, with a weak D call TRBD1 (6 bases). The germline V gene has CDR1 SGHAT and CDR2 FQNNGV. Deletions cut 1 base from V and 7 bases from J, with 11 bases between. The CDR3 extends over 14 amino acids. The DNA of the CDR3 is TGTGCCAGCAGCTTAGGGACAGTCAAACAGCCCCAGCATTTT. This gives the protein CASSLGTVKQPQHF.

This CDR3 reads CASSLRGGTSYNEQFF. CDR3 sequence (DNA): TGTGCCAGCAGCTTAAGGGGCGGGACTAGTTACAATGAGCAGTTCTTC. The rearrangement uses TRBV7-9 and TRBJ2-1, with 8 bases fitting TRBD2. CDR3 length: 16 amino acids. V shed 2 bases and J 4 bases; nucleotides not matched to a gene: 7. The V gene's germline CDR1 is SEHNR and CDR2 FQNEAQ (reference sequence).

The CDR3 is CASSLTSGTPSYEQYF. In DNA form, the CDR3 reads TGCGCCAGCAGCCTGACTAGCGGGACGCCATCCTACGAGCAGTACTTC. The V gene is TRBV4-1, the J gene TRBJ2-7; 11 bases are a match to TRBD2. V trimming: 4 bases; J trimming: 1 base; junction bases outside the gene matches: 6. Germline-derived CDR1 and CDR2 are MGHRA and YSYEKL. This CDR3 has 16 residues.

The chain has TRBV6-4 and TRBJ2-2; 10 bases fit TRBD1. Germline values: CDR1 MRHNA, CDR2 SNTAGT. There are 14 residues in the CDR3. Trimming removed 4 bases from V and 6 bases from J; junction bases left unmatched: 2. CDR3 DNA sequence: TGTGCCAGCAGTGTCGACAGGGGGCCCGGGGAGCTGTTTTTT. It translates to CASSVDRGPGELFF.

The gene calls are TRBV5-6 and TRBJ2-2, with a possible D match to TRBD1 (6 bases). Germline assignment: CDR1 SGHDT and CDR2 YYEEEE. This CDR3 contains 12 residues. V was clipped by 5 bases and J by 8 bases, with 10 bases between them. The CDR3 DNA follows: TGTGCCAGCAGGGGGGCCGGGGGGGAGCTGTTTTTT. Translation: CASRGAGGELFF.

The gene calls are TRBV5-1 and TRBJ2-1; 8 bases map to TRBD2. The V segment lost 1 base and the J segment 4 bases; nucleotides outside the gene matches: 4. Germline values: CDR1 SGHRS, CDR2 YFSETQ. The CDR3 contains 15 residues. This CDR3 is CASSLRASGYNEQFF. The DNA of the CDR3 is TGCGCCAGCAGCTTGCGGGCTAGCGGGTACAATGAGCAGTTCTTC. Complete variable domain (other parts from reference TRBV5-1 and TRBJ2-1): KAGVTQTPRYLIKTRGQQVTLSCSPISGHRSVSWYQQTPGQGLQFLFEYFSETQRNKGNFPGRFSGRQFSNSRSEMNVSTLELGDSALYLCASSLRASGYNEQFFGPGTRLTVL.

The chain combines TRBV5-1 with TRBJ2-4; 12 bases agree with TRBD2. V was pared by 4 bases and J by 5 bases, with 7 bases of the junction left unmatched. CDR1 is SGHRS and CDR2 is YFSETQ in the germline V gene. CDR3 size: 16 residues. The CDR3 is CASSGGTSGRQNIQYF. The CDR3 DNA follows: TGCGCCAGCAGCGGAGGGACTAGCGGGCGTCAAAACATTCAGTACTTC. Combining the CDR3 with reference TRBV5-1 and TRBJ2-4 gives the whole variable domain KAGVTQTPRYLIKTRGQQVTLSCSPISGHRSVSWYQQTPGQGLQFLFEYFSETQRNKGNFPGRFSGRQFSNSRSEMNVSTLELGDSALYLCASSGGTSGRQNIQYFGAGTRLSVL.

This clone has more than one count but fewer than ten. This chain links TRBV15 with TRBJ2-7; 8 nucleotides agree with TRBD1. The CDR3 has 15 amino acids. Trimming cost V 5 bases and J 3 bases; bases outside gene matches: 9. From germline, CDR1 is LNHNV and CDR2 YYDKDF (reference sequence). For the CDR3, the DNA is TGTGCCACCAGCCTCAGGCAGGGGGCTATCTACGAGCAGTACTTC. This gives the protein CATSLRQGAIYEQYF.

The chain is built from TRBV30 and TRBJ2-3; 7 bases line up with TRBD2. CDR1 GTSNPN and CDR2 SVGIG come from the germline V gene (reference sequence). The CDR3 is 16 residues long. V lost 5 bases to trimming and J lost 6 bases; unmatched junction nucleotides: 17. In DNA, the CDR3 is TGTGCCTGGGGCGTCGGGGGAGGGCCAGGGTCGGATACGCAGTATTTT. Translated, it gives CAWGVGGGPGSDTQYF.

This clone is a singleton in its sample. This chain connects TRBV4-1 to TRBJ1-2, with a possible D match to TRBD1 (5 bases). CDR1 is MGHRA, CDR2 YSYEKL, per germline. Deletions cut 0 bases from V and 4 bases from J, with 18 bases between. This CDR3 spans 17 amino acids. CDR3 in DNA: TGCGCCAGCAGCCAAGATAGGGGTGAGACACGGTTCTATGGCTACACCTTC. Encoded protein: CASSQDRGETRFYGYTF.

The chain joins TRBV19 to TRBJ2-3; 13 positions match TRBD2. Per the germline V gene, CDR1 is LNHDA and CDR2 is SQIVND (reference sequence). CDR3 size: 16 residues. The V and J ends lost 4 bases and 4 bases, in that order; junction bases with no gene match: 5. CDR3: CASSTTSGGWADTQYF. Written as DNA, the CDR3 is TGTGCCAGTAGTACGACTAGCGGGGGGTGGGCAGATACGCAGTATTTT.

The chain recombines TRBV3-1 (or the pseudogene TRBV3-2) with TRBJ1-2; perhaps TRBD1 as D (6 bases). The CDR3 runs 15 residues. Trimming removed 4 bases at V and 3 bases at J, with 15 bases between. Germline loops: CDR1 LGHDT, CDR2 YNNKEL (reference sequence). In DNA, the CDR3 is TGTGCCAGCAGCCCGCAAGTCAGGGGCGACTATGGCTACACCTTC. Encoded protein: CASSPQVRGDYGYTF.

This clone has a single count. This chain uses TRBV7-9 with TRBJ1-4; 7 bases match TRBD1. J gave up 8 bases and V 4 bases, and 19 bases lay outside the gene matches. Germline V gives CDR1 SEHNR, CDR2 FQNEAQ (reference sequence). The CDR3 runs 18 residues. CDR3 coding DNA: TGTGCCAGCAGCTCCGGTGGGCGGGACAGATGGTCGGGAGAAAAACTGTTTTTT. Translated: CASSSGGRDRWSGEKLFF.

This chain links TRBV20-1 with TRBJ1-1, with D tentatively TRBD1 (6 bases). V shed 5 bases and J shed 6 bases, with 10 bases lying between them. This CDR3 region has 11 residues. Germline V gene sequence: CDR1 DFQATT, CDR2 SNEGSKA (reference sequence). The CDR3 loop reads CSAWGGAEAFF. The CDR3 DNA is TGCAGTGCTTGGGGGGGCGCTGAAGCTTTCTTT.

The chain carries TRBV19 and TRBJ1-6; unclear D gene. The CDR3 extends over 17 amino acids. CDR1 is LNHDA and CDR2 is SQIVND in the germline V gene (reference sequence). Trimming cost V 5 bases and J 0 bases, with 14 bases left between them. CDR3 in DNA: TGTGCCAGTAGTGATGACTCTAGGAGCTCCTATAATTCACCCCTCCACTTT. Its protein is CASSDDSRSSYNSPLHF.

As DNA, the CDR3 is TGTGCCAGCCTTGATAGCGGGAGGCCCCCCACAGATACGCAGTATTTT. Residues: CASLDSGRPPTDTQYF. The V call is TRBV27, the J call TRBJ2-3; TRBD2 matches 10 bases. Germline V lookup: CDR1 MNHEY, CDR2 SMNVEV (reference sequence). The CDR3 has 16 residues. The ends lost 8 bases at V and 2 bases at J; junction bases unmatched: 10.

The chain carries TRBV3-1 (or the pseudogene TRBV3-2) and TRBJ2-5; no clear D gene. This CDR3 is built from 13 residues. In germline, CDR1 is LGHDT, CDR2 YNNKEL (reference sequence). V lost 1 base, J lost 3 bases, and 6 bases lay in between. The DNA of the CDR3 is TGTGCCAGCAGCCAAGTTCTCGAAGAGACCCAGTACTTC. This sequence encodes CASSQVLEETQYF.

The V call is TRBV7-6, the J call TRBJ1-1; TRBD1 aligns across 11 bases. CDR1 is SGHVS and CDR2 is FNYEAQ in the germline V gene. V lost 5 bases to trimming and J lost 7 bases; unmatched junction nucleotides: 6. CDR3 length: 14 residues. CDR3 DNA: TGTGCCAGCAGCCGGGACAGGGGGAGGAATGAAGCTTTCTTT. The encoded protein is CASSRDRGRNEAFF. Based on the CDR3 plus reference TRBV7-6 and TRBJ1-1, the full variable domain is GAGVSQSPRYKVTKRGQDVALRCDPISGHVSLYWYRQALGQGPEFLTYFNYEAQQDKSGLPNDRFSAERPEGSISTLTIQRTEQRDSAMYRCASSRDRGRNEAFFGQGTRLTVV.